The 9 T cell receptor beta chains below were found in one sample sequenced in a study of CD8+CD57+ T cells in acquired aplastic anemia. TCR beta VDJ combinations and CDR3 sequences were profiled from genomic DNA. MiXCR was run by TCRdb on the reads, yielding one entry per CDR3 protein. The sample contains approximately 170,000 distinct CDR3 sequences, 40% to 55% of which appear only once. Patients included in sequencing had previously demonstrated CD8+CD57+ cell expansion by flow cytometry. The sample comprised sorted CD4+, CD8+, or CD8+CD57+ T cells (not recorded which) from PBMCs. The source is a human donor with aplastic anemia.

The chain carries TRBV10-3 and TRBJ1-2, with 7 bases fitting TRBD1. J gave up 3 bases and V 6 bases, and 7 bases lay outside the gene matches. The CDR3 consists of 14 residues. CDR1 and CDR2 (germline): ENHRY, SYGVKD. The CDR3 DNA reads as TGTGCCATCAGACCGGACAGGATTGACTATGGCTACACCTTC. Translating gives CAIRPDRIDYGYTF.

CDR3 bases: TGTGCCAGCACGACTCTTCGGGAAAAACTGTTTTTT. Protein product: CASTTLREKLFF. The chain recombines TRBV2 with TRBJ1-4; no definite D call. V was clipped by 7 bases and J by 8 bases, with 11 bases between them. This CDR3 is built from 12 residues. Looked up from germline, CDR1 is SNHLY and CDR2 is FYNNEI.

This clonotype was observed a handful of times. This chain connects TRBV19 to TRBJ1-2, with TRBD1 as a possible D gene (6 bases). The CDR3 is 14 residues long. Trimming shortened V by 6 bases and J by 6 bases, and 17 bases separated the two germline ends. Germline CDR1 reads LNHDA; CDR2 reads SQIVND (reference sequence). CDR3 sequence (DNA): TGTGCCAGTAGGGCGGGGGGGGGGGCGGATGGCTACACCTTC. Its protein is CASRAGGGADGYTF.

This clonotype was detected a few times. This is likely a read error, given that the CDR3 carries no conserved phenylalanine or tryptophan at its end. The chain links TRBV14 to TRBJ1-1; a possible D gene is TRBD1 (5 bases). There are 15 residues in the CDR3. Germline values: CDR1 SGHDN, CDR2 FVKESK. Between the trimmed V and J ends, which lost 1 base and 5 bases, there was a span of 14 bases. CDR3 sequence reads: CASSQGRGSGTEAFI. The CDR3 DNA sequence: TGTGCCAGCAGCCAAGGTAGGGGATCGGGGACTGAAGCTTTCATT.

The chain carries TRBV2 and TRBJ1-5, with D unclear. Germline V CDR1 and CDR2: SNHLY, FYNNEI. V gave up 3 bases and J gave up 4 bases, with 7 bases separating them. The length of the CDR3 is 13 residues. The CDR3 region has the DNA TGTGCCAGCAGTGACCGAAGAAATCAGCCCCAGCATTTT. The encoded protein is CASSDRRNQPQHF.

The J gene is TRBJ1-2, the V gene TRBV25-1; D unclear. Germline V lookup: CDR1 MGHDK, CDR2 SYGVNS. This CDR3 has 13 residues. V lost 2 bases and J 2 bases, leaving 6 bases between the germline ends. The CDR3 region has the DNA TGTGCCAGCAGTGAAGGGCAGAACTATGGCTACACCTTC. Translating it yields CASSEGQNYGYTF.

The chain recombines TRBV3-1 with TRBJ1-5; unclear D gene. This CDR3 contains 15 residues. Trimming removed 3 bases from V and 7 bases from J, with 16 bases in between. Germline CDR1 is LGHDT and CDR2 is YNNKEL (reference sequence). CDR3 coding DNA: TGTGCCAGCAGCCATGATTTGACCGGTGGGCAGCCCCAGCATTTT. Protein: CASSHDLTGGQPQHF.

V and J are TRBV7-2 and TRBJ2-1, with D perhaps being TRBD1 or TRBD2 (6 bases each). The CDR3 length is 13 residues. The V gene's germline CDR1 is SGHTA and CDR2 FQGNSA. Trimming shortened V by 3 bases and J by 9 bases, and 12 bases separated the two germline ends. The CDR3 coding sequence is TGTGCCAGCAGCTTGATAGGGGGGACTGAGCAGTTCTTC. Protein product: CASSLIGGTEQFF.

V gene TRBV18 combines with J gene TRBJ1-5, with TRBD1 matching over 7 bases. The CDR3 loop spans 14 amino acids. CDR1 and CDR2 (germline): KGHSH, LQKENI. V lost 3 bases, J lost 7 bases, and 6 bases stayed unmatched. CDR3 in DNA: TGTGCCAGCTCACCTAGTACAGGGGAACAGCCCCAGCATTTT. It is translated as CASSPSTGEQPQHF.